This passage covers 4 T cell receptor beta chains from one sample sequenced in a study of blood T cell repertoires in COVID-19. Using immunoSEQ multiplex PCR, the repertoire was profiled, and TCRdb retains in-frame clones only, with some absent. This table has 85,000 to 130,000 clones, about 89% appearing once. Sequences were obtained from peripheral blood. These receptors were obtained from a human donor in a cohort sampled during active COVID-19.

The V gene is TRBV29-1, the J gene TRBJ1-1, with 8 bases matching TRBD1. The V segment lost 6 bases and the J segment 6 bases; nucleotides outside the gene matches: 6. Per the germline V gene, CDR1 is SQVTM and CDR2 is ANQGSEA. The CDR3 is 12 residues long. This CDR3 reads CSVGQGAAEAFF. In DNA form, the CDR3 reads TGCAGCGTCGGACAGGGAGCCGCTGAAGCTTTCTTT.

The rearrangement uses TRBV6-2 or TRBV6-3 and TRBJ2-3, with TRBD1 matching over 7 bases. Per germline, CDR1 MNHEY and CDR2 SVGEGT. The CDR3 sequence is 15 residues long. The J segment lost 3 bases and the V segment lost 3 bases, leaving 6 bases of the junction unmatched. In nucleotides, the CDR3 is TGTGCCAGCAGTTATGGACAGGCCCCGACAGATACGCAGTATTTT. It yields the protein CASSYGQAPTDTQYF.

This clone was seen only once. The chain couples TRBV19 to TRBJ2-3; tentative D call: TRBD1 (6 bases). The CDR3 is 15 amino acids. The germline V gene encodes CDR1 LNHDA and CDR2 SQIVND (reference sequence). V dropped 8 bases and J dropped 0 bases, with 15 bases sitting between them. CDR3 sequence reads: CASGQNGLSTDTQYF. The CDR3 coding sequence is TGTGCCAGTGGACAGAACGGCTTAAGCACAGATACGCAGTATTTT.

This clone came up a few times. The CDR3 region has the DNA TGTGCCAGCAGCAGACTAGCGGGAGGGCAACATACGCAGTATTTT. Translating it yields CASSRLAGGQHTQYF. V gene TRBV7-3 combines with J gene TRBJ2-3; 14 bases agree with TRBD2. The CDR3 sequence is 15 residues long. Germline values: CDR1 SGHTA, CDR2 FQGTGA. The ends lost 5 bases at V and 7 bases at J; junction bases unmatched: 5.